These T cell receptor beta chains were read from a single sample in a study of blood T cell repertoires in COVID-19. TCRdb's table, derived via immunoSEQ multiplex PCR, lists solely in-frame clones and lacks some. The data contain some 46,000 clones, 80% to 85% of them singletons. Input material: peripheral blood. The receptors stem from a man in his fifties or sixties with active COVID-19. CDR3s leave out the opening cysteine and the closing phenylalanine or tryptophan.

TRBV27 | ASSFQGLEAKLF
TRBV30 | AWSLTGVGQETQY
TRBV11-3 | ASSSSGKYEQY
TRBV27 | ASSLSGQRELF
TRBV29-1 | SVAGRTGGASEAF
TRBV7-2 | ASSFGPGGETQY
TRBV9 | ASSVGDRVVGETQY
TRBV24-1 | ATSDSTDRVGLYGYT
TRBV9 | ASREGIAGALTDTQY
TRBV20-1 | SASNREGRDTQY
TRBV3-1/TRBV3-2 | ASSQDTGYQWQGYT